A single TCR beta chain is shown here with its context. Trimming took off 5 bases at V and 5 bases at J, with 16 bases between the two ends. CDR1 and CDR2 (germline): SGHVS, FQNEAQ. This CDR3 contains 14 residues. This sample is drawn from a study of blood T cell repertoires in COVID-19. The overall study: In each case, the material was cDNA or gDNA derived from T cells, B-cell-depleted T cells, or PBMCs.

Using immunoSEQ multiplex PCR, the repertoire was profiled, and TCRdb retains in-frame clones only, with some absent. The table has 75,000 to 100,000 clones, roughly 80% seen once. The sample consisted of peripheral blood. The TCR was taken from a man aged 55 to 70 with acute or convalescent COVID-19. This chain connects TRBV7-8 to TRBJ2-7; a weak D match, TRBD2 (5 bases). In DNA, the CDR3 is TGTGCCAGCAGCCCAAAGGCGGGTGGGCACGAGCAGTACTTC. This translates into CASSPKAGGHEQYF. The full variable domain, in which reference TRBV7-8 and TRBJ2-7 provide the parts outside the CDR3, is GAGVSQSPRYKVAKRGQDVALRCDPISGHVSLFWYQQALGQGPEFLTYFQNEAQLDKSGLPSDRFFAERPEGSVSTLKIQRTQQEDSAVYLCASSPKAGGHEQYFGPGTRLTVT.